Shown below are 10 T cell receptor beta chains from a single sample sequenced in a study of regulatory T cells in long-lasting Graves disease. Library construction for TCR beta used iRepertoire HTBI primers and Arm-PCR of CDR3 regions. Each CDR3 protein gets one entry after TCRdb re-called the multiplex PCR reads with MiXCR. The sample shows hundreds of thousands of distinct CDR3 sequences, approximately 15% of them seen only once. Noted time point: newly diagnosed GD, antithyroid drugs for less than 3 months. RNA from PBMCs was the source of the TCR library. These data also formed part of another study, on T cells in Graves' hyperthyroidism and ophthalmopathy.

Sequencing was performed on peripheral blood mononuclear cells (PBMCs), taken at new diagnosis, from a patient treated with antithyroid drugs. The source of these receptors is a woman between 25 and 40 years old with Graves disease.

In nucleotides, the CDR3 is TGCAGCGCTGACAGGGGGAGCGAGCAGTACTTC. Translating it yields CSADRGSEQYF. The chain uses TRBV29-1 and TRBJ2-7; 9 bases agree with TRBD1. Unmatched junction bases numbered 4, after V lost 7 bases and J lost 6 bases. This CDR3 is 11 amino acids long. From germline, CDR1 is SQVTM and CDR2 ANQGSEA.

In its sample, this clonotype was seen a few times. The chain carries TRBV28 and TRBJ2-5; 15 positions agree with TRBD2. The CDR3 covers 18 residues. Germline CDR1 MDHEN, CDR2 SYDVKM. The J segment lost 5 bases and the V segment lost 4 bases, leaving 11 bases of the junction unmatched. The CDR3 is CASSSPGTSGRWEETQYF. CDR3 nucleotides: TGTGCCAGCAGTTCTCCCGGGACTAGCGGGAGGTGGGAGGAGACCCAGTACTTC.

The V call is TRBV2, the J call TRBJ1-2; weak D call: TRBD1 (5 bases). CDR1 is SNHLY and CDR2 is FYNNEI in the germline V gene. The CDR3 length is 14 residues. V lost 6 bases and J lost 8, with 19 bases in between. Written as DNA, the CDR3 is TGTGCCAGCAGGTGGGCAGACCGGTGGGGCGGCTACACCTTC. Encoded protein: CASRWADRWGGYTF.

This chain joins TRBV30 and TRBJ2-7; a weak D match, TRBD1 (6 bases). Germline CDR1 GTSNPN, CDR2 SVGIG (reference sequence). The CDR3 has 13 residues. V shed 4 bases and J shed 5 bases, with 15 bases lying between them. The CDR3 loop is CAWNWGRDNEQYF. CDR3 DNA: TGTGCCTGGAACTGGGGGCGCGACAACGAGCAGTACTTC.

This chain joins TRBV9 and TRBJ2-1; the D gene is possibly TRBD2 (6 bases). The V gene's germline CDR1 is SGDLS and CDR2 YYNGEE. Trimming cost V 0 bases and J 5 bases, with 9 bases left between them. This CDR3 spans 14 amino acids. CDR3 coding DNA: TGTGCCAGCAGCGTAGAAGGAGGGGACAATGAGCAGTTCTTC. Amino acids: CASSVEGGDNEQFF.

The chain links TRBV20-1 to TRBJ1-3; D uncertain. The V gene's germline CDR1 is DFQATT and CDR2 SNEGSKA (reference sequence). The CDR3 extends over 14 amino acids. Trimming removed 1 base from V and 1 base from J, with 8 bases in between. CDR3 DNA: TGCAGTGCTAGAGTAAGCAATTCTGGAAACACCATATATTTT. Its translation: CSARVSNSGNTIYF.

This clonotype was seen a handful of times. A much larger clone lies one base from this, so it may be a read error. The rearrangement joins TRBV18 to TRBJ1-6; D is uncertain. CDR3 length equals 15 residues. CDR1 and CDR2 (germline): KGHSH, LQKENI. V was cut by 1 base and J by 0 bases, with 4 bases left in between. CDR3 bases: TGTGCCAGCTCACCACTGAGCTCCTATAATTCACCCCTCCACTTT. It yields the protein CASSPLSSYNSPLHF.

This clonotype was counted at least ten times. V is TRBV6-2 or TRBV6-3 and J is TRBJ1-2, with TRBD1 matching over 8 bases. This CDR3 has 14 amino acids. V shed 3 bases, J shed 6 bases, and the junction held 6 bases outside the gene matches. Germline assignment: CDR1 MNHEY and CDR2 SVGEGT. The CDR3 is CASSYYDRGDGYTF. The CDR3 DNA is TGTGCCAGCAGTTATTACGACAGGGGCGATGGCTACACCTTC.

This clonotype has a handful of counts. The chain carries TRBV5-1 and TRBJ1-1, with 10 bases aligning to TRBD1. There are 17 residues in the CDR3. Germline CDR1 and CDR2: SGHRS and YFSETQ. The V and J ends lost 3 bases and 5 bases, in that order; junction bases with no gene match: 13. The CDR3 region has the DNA TGCGCCAGCAGCTCCCCCCGGACAGGGGGTTTGCGAACTGAAGCTTTCTTT. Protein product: CASSSPRTGGLRTEAFF.

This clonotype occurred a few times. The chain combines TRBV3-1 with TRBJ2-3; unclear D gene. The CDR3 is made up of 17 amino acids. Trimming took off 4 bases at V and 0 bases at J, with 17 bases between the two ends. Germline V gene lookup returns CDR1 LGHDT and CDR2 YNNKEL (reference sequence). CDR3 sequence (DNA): TGTGCCAGCAGCCGCTCGAACTCGGACGGGAGCACAGATACGCAGTATTTT. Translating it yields CASSRSNSDGSTDTQYF.